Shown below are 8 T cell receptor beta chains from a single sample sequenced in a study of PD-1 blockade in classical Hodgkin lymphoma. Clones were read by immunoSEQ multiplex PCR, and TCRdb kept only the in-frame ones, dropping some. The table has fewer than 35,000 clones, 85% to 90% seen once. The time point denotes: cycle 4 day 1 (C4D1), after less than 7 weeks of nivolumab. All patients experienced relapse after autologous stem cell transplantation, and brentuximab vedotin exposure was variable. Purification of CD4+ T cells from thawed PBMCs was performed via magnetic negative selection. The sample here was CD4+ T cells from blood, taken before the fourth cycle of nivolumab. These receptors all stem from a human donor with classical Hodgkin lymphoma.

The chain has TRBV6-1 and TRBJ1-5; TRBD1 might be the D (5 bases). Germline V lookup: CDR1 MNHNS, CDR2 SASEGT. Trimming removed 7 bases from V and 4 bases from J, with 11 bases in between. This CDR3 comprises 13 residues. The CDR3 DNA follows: TGTGCCAGCAAGGAGACAGTTAATCAGCCCCAGCATTTT. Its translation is CASKETVNQPQHF.

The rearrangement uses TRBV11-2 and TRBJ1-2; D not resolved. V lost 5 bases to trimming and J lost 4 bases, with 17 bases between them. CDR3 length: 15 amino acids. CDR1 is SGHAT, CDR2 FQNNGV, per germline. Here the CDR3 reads CASSDRNVQIYGYTF. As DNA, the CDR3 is TGTGCCAGCAGCGATAGAAATGTACAGATCTATGGCTACACCTTC.

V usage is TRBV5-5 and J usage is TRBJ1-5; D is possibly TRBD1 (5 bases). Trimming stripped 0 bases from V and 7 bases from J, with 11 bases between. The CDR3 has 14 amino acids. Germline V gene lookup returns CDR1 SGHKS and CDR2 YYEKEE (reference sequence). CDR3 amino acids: CASSLDGARQPQHF. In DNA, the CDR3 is TGTGCCAGCAGCTTGGACGGGGCTCGACAGCCCCAGCATTTT.

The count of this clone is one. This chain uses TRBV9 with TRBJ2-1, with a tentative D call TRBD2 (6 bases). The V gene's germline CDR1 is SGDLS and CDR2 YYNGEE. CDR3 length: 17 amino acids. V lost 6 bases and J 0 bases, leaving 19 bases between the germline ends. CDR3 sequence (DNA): TGTGCCAGCACCGATCGGACTGGCGGGATCTCCTACAATGAGCAGTTCTTC. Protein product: CASTDRTGGISYNEQFF. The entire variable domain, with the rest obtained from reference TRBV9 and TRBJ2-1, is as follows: DSGVTQTPKHLITATGQRVTLRCSPRSGDLSVYWYQQSLDQGLQFLIQYYNGEERAKGNILERFSAQQFPDLHSELNLSSLELGDSALYFCASTDRTGGISYNEQFFGPGTRLTVL.

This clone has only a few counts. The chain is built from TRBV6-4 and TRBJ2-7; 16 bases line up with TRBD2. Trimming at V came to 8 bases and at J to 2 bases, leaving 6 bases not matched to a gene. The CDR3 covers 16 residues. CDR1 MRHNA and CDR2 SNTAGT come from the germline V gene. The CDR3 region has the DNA TGTGCCAGCCGTACCGGGACTAGCGGGAGGGCCTACGAGCAGTACTTC. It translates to CASRTGTSGRAYEQYF.

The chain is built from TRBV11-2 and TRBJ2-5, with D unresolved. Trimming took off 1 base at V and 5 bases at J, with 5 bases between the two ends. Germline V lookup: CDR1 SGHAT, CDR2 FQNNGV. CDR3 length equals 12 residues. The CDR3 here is CASSLAGETQYF. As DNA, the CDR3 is TGTGCCAGCAGCTTAGCCGGGGAGACCCAGTACTTC.

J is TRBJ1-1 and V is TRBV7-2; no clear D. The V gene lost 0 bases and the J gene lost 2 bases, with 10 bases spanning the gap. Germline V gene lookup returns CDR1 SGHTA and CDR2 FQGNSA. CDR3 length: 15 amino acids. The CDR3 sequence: CASSLAPFSNTEAFF. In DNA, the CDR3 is TGTGCCAGCAGCTTAGCCCCTTTTTCTAACACTGAAGCTTTCTTT.

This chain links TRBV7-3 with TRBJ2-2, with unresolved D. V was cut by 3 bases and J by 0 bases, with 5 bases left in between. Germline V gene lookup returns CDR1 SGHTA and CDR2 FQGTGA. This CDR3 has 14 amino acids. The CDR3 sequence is CASSFSANTGELFF. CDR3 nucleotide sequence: TGTGCCAGCAGCTTTTCCGCGAACACCGGGGAGCTGTTTTTT.